This record looks at one TCR beta chain sequence and its context. The germline V gene encodes CDR1 MNHEY and CDR2 SVGAGI. This CDR3 contains 14 residues. The trim removed 6 bases at V and 8 bases at J, leaving 12 bases unmatched. Authors' analysis steps: Researchers report that nucleated cell counts were estimated from reference gene primer amplification. Sequencing used immunoSEQ multiplex PCR; TCRdb keeps in-frame clones, though not all of them. That table gives V, J and clone size, and the DNA gave D and trimming. Of 68,000 or so clones in the sample, less than 80% were seen once. This sample was taken from a study of blood T cell repertoires in COVID-19.

V usage is TRBV6-5 and J usage is TRBJ1-2, with 7 bases aligning to TRBD1. The sequenced sample was peripheral blood. The clonotype originates from a human donor in a cohort sampled during active COVID-19. The CDR3 DNA sequence: TGTGCCAGCAGAACGCGACAGGGAGGCGGCGGCTACACCTTC. The encoded protein is CASRTRQGGGGYTF.